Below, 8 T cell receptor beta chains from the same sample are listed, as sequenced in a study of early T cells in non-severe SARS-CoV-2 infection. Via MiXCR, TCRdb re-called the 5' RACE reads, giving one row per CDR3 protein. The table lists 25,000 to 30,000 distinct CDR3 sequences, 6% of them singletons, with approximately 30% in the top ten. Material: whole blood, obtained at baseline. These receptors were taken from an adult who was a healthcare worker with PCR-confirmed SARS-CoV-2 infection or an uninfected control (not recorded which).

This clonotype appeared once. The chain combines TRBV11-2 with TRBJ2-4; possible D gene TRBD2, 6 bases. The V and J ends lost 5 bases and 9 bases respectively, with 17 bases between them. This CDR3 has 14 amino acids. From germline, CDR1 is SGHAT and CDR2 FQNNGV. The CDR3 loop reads CASSRSGDGGIQYF. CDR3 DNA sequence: TGTGCCAGCAGCCGGAGTGGGGACGGGGGCATTCAGTACTTC.

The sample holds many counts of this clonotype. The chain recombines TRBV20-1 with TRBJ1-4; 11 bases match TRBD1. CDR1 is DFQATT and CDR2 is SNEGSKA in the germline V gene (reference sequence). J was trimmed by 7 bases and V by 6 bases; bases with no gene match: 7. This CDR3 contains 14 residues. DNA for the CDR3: TGCAGTGCCGAGAGAGGGACAGGGGGTGAAAAACTGTTTTTT. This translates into CSAERGTGGEKLFF.

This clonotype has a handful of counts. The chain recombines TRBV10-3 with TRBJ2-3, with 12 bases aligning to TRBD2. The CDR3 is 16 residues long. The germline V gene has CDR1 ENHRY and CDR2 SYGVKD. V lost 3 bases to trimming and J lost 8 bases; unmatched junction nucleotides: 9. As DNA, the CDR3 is TGTGCCATCAGTGATCAGACTAGCGGGAGTGCGGGTACGCAGTATTTT. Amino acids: CAISDQTSGSAGTQYF.

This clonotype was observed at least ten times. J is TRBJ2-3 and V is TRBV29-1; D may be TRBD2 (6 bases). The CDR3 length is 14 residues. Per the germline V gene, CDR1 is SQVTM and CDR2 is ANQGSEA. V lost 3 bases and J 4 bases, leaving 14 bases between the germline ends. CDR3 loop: CSVEEGLAPDTQYF. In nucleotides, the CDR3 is TGCAGCGTTGAGGAGGGACTGGCCCCAGATACGCAGTATTTT.

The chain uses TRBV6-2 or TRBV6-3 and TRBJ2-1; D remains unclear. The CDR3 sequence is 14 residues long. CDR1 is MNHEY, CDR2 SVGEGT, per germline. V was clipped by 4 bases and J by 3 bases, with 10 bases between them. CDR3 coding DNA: TGTGCCAGCAGTTCTAGAAGTCACTACAATGAGCAGTTCTTC. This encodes CASSSRSHYNEQFF.

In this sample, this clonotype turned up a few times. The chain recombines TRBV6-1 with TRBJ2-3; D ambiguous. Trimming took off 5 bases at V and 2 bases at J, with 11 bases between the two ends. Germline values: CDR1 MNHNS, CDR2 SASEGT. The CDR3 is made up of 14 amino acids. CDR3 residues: CASSRYTFTDTQYF. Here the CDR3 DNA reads TGTGCCAGCAGTCGGTACACCTTCACAGATACGCAGTATTTT.

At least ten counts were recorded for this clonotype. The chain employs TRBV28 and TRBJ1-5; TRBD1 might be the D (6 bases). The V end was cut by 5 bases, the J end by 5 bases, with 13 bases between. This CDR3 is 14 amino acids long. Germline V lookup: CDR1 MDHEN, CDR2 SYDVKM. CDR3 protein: CASSSPGVDQPQHF. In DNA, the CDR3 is TGTGCCAGCAGTAGTCCAGGGGTCGATCAGCCCCAGCATTTT.

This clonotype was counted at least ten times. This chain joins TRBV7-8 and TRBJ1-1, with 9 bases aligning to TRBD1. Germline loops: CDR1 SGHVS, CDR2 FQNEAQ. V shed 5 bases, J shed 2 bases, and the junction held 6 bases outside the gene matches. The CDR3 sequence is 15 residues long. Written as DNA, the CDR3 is TGTGCCAGCAGCCCTAGGACAGGGGCCAACACTGAAGCTTTCTTT. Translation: CASSPRTGANTEAFF.